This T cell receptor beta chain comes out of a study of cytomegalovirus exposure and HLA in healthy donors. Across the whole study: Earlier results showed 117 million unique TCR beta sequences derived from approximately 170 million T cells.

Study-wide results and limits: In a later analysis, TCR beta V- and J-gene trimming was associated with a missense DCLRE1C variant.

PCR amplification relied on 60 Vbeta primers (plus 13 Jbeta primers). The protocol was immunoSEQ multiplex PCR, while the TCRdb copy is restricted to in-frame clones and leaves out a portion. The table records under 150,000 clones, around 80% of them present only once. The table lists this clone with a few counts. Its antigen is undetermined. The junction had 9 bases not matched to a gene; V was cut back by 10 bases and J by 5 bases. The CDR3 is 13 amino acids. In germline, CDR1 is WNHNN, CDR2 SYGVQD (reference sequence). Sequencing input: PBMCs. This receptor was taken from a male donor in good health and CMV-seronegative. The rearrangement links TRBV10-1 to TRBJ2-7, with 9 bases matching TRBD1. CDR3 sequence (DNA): TGCGCCAACATGGGACAGGGTGCCCACGAGCAGTACTTC. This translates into CANMGQGAHEQYF.